This T cell receptor (beta chain) was captured in a study of cytomegalovirus exposure and HLA in healthy donors. Study-level results: Overall, around 150 TCR beta chains were annotated as cytomegalovirus-associated. It was reported in a later analysis that an Asian-associated ancestry cluster showed fewer N-insertions than the 666-donor mean.

Amplification used 60 Vbeta primers and 13 Jbeta primers. Assay: immunoSEQ multiplex PCR; the TCRdb copy retains only in-frame clones and omits some. The sample holds about 110,000 clones, about four fifths seen once. Germline CDR1 and CDR2: DFQATT and SNEGSKA (reference sequence). The CDR3 runs to 11 residues. With V trimmed by 6 bases and J by 11 bases, 5 bases remained unmatched. Notes on this clone: Its antigen is not identified.

The genes are TRBV20-1 and TRBJ2-1; TRBD1 agrees at 9 bases. This sequence was found in a woman aged 45-65 years in good health and CMV-seropositive. The sequenced sample was PBMCs. In DNA, the CDR3 is TGCAGTGCCGGGACAGGGCTAAAGCAGTTCTTC. This encodes CSAGTGLKQFF.